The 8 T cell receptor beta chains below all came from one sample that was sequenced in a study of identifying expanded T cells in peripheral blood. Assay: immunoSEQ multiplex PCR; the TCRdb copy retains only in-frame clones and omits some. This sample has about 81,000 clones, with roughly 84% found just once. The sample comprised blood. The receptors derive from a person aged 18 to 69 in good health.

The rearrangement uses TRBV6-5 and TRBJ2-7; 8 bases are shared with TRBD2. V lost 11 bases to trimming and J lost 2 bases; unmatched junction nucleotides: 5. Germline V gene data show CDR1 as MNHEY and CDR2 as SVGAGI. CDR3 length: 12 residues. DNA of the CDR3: TGTGCCGCCGGGGGGGGCGCCTACGAGCAGTACTTC. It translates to CAAGGGAYEQYF.

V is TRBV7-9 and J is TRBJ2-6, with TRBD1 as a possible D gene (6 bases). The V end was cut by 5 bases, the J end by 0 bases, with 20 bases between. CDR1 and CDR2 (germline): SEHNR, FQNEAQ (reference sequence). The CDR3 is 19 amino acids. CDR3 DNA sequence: TGTGCCAGCAGCCGAGCCCCGGGGACAAGGTACTCTGGGGCCAACGTCCTGACTTTC. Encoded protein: CASSRAPGTRYSGANVLTF.

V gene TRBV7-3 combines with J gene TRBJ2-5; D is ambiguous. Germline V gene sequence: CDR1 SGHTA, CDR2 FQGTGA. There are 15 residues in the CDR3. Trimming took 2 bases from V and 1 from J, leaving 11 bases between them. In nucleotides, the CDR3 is TGTGCCAGCAGCTTAGTTTGGCAGGTCCAAGAGACCCAGTACTTC. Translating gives CASSLVWQVQETQYF. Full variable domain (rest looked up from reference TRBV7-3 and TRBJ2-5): GAGVSQTPSNKVTEKGKYVELRCDPISGHTALYWYRQSLGQGPEFLIYFQGTGAADDSGLPNDRFFAVRPEGSVSTLKIQRTERGDSAVYLCASSLVWQVQETQYFGPGTRLLVL.

For the CDR3, the DNA is TGTGCCAGCAGCCAAGAGTTGAACCCCCCTAGCACAGATACGCAGTATTTT. Translation: CASSQELNPPSTDTQYF. J is TRBJ2-3 and V is TRBV4-2; D is uncertain. Germline lookup yields CDR1 LGHNA and CDR2 YNFKEQ. The CDR3 totals 17 residues. The V and J ends lost 0 bases and 0 bases respectively, with 13 bases between them.

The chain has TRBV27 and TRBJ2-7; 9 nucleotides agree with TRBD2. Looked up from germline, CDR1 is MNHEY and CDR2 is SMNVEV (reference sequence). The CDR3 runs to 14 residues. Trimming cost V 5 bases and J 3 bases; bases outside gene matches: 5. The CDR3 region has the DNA TGTGCCAGCAGTCCGACGACTAGCGGCTACGAGCAGTACTTC. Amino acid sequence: CASSPTTSGYEQYF.

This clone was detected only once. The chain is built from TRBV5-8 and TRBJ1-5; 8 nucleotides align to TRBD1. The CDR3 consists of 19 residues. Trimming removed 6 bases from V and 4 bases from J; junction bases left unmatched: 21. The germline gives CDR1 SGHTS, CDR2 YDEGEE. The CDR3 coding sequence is TGTGCCAGCACCCCGAAGAAGGTAAACAGGGGGGCTCAGAATCAGCCCCAGCATTTT. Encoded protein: CASTPKKVNRGAQNQPQHF. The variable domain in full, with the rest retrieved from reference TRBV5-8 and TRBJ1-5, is EAGVTQSPTHLIKTRGQQATLRCSPISGHTSVYWYQQALGLGLQFLLWYDEGEERNRGNFPPRFSGRQFPNYSSELNVNALELEDSALYLCASTPKKVNRGAQNQPQHFGDGTRLSIL.

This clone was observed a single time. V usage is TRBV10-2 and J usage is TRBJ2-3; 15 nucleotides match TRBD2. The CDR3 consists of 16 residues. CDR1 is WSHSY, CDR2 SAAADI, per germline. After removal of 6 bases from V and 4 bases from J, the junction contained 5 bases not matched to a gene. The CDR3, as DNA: TGCGCCAGCAGGAAGGGACTAGCGGGAGGAGCAGATACGCAGTATTTT. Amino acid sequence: CASRKGLAGGADTQYF.

As DNA, the CDR3 is TGTGCCAGCAGTGAGACCCCTGGGGCCGGGGGATACGAGCAGTACTTC. Encoded protein: CASSETPGAGGYEQYF. The V call is TRBV28, the J call TRBJ2-7; weak D call: TRBD2 (6 bases). With 5 bases removed from V and 4 bases from J, the gap between germline ends came to 21 bases. Germline V lookup: CDR1 MDHEN, CDR2 SYDVKM. CDR3 length equals 16 residues.